Listed here is a single TCR beta chain. It lacks a known antigen. No per-base quality is available; no much larger clone lies one base away. TCRbeta CDR3 regions were amplified from genomic DNA by means of the immunoSEQ Assay, a bias-controlled multiplex PCR. The study's processing was this. The number of nucleated cells in each sample was estimated by amplification of reference gene primers within the assay. Sequence reads were collapsed and filtered to measure the absolute abundance of every unique TCRbeta CDR3 rearrangement. For each sample, productive Simpson clonality was calculated as the square root of Simpson's diversity index across productive rearrangements. TCRdb stores this immuneACCESS table with in-frame sequences only. Part of the clones is absent; in the studies checked, under half of the shortfall reflects unresolved V genes, and no reason is known for the rest. V and J calls plus clone size are reproduced from that table; the DNA served to infer D and trimming. This sample is represented by fewer than 200,000 clones; approximately 84% of them were singletons. 8% to 9% of the sample is in the top ten clones.

This record comes from a study of blood T cell repertoires in COVID-19 (dated by TCRdb to about 2020). About the study as a whole: Samples from collaborators originated in the United States, Italy and Spain and spanned both the acute and convalescent phases of COVID-19. The samples were drawn from the first 160 participants of the ongoing ImmuneRACE study and from 1,254 subjects provided by 6 global collaborators. The prospective study material was composed of cDNA or gDNA derived from T cells, B-cell-depleted T cells, or PBMCs. The repertoires were released in a freely available public database meant as a resource for research on the immune response to SARS-CoV-2. Where HLA class I and class II types were available, the types were taken from metadata supplied by the sample provider, not from assay-based typing. Nearly every sample came with metadata listing a de-identified subject ID, COVID-19 status, age in years and sex. Subjects who had been exposed to COVID-19, were actively infected with it, or had recovered from it provided the deeply sampled blood TCRbeta repertoires that made up the dataset.

V sheds 6 bases and J sheds 7 bases, leaving 13 bases between their ends. Reading from cysteine to phenylalanine, the CDR3 counts 13 amino acids. The DNA shown is the 39-base CDR3, in frame from base 1. Looking up the germline V gene (reference sequence) yields CDR1 SGHNT and CDR2 YYREEE. The research as a whole found: The quantity of clinical and demographic metadata differed by source and by participant and was supplied without curation.

At one collaborating source in Seattle, patients were enrolled during active infection and were followed longitudinally through the course of disease. The collaborating institutions used their own protocols to collect whole blood in K2EDTA tubes. For TCRbeta analysis, collaborator samples were shipped as frozen whole blood, as isolated PBMCs, or as DNA extracted from either sample type. Here the chain combines TRBV5-4 and TRBJ1-4; a tentative D call is TRBD1 (5 bases match). The receptor comes from a woman aged 55-70 years with COVID-19, enrolled during active disease. The sample consisted of peripheral blood. The DNA sequence reads TGTGCCAGCACCCAGTGGGGCGGTGAAAAACTGTTTTTT. This sequence encodes CASTQWGGEKLFF.